This is a list of T cell receptor beta chains from one sample in a study of blood T cell repertoires in COVID-19. The method was immunoSEQ multiplex PCR; TCRdb's version includes in-frame clones alone and lacks a portion of them. Of 45,000 to 65,000 clones listed, approximately 91% were seen once; the top ten hold about 26%. Sequenced input: peripheral blood. The receptors derive from a human donor in a cohort sampled during active COVID-19. Each CDR3 is given with its conserved first and last residue. Each record gives: CDR3 length, clone size, D gene, V gene, J gene, CDR3 protein, CDR3 DNA. D genes are given only for firm matches. Only some rows state a clone size, as once, few, many or a class for expanded clones.

>17|.|TRBD1|TRBV7-3|TRBJ2-1
CASSLTLLAGGGNEQFF
TGTGCCAGCAGCTTAACGTTGTTGGCAGGGGGTGGAAATGAGCAGTTCTTC
>10|.|.|TRBV3-1/TRBV3-2|TRBJ1-1
CATGNTEAFF
TGTGCCACCGGGAACACTGAAGCTTTCTTT
>18|.|TRBD2|TRBV6-2/TRBV6-3|TRBJ2-1
CASSFIRTSGVGYNEQFF
TGTGCCAGCAGTTTTATTCGGACTAGCGGGGTCGGATACAATGAGCAGTTCTTC
>14|.|TRBD1|TRBV6-6|TRBJ1-5
CASSYPDRGQPQHF
TGTGCCAGCAGTTACCCCGACAGGGGACAGCCCCAGCATTTT
>18|.|TRBD2|TRBV7-3|TRBJ2-1
CASSLTAISGSWDNEQFF
TGTGCCAGCAGCTTAACGGCGATTAGCGGGAGCTGGGACAATGAGCAGTTCTTC
>15|.|TRBD2|TRBV19|TRBJ2-3
CASSIRTSGTDTQYF
TGTGCCAGTAGTATTAGGACTAGCGGCACAGATACGCAGTATTTT
>16|.|TRBD2|TRBV6-2/TRBV6-3|TRBJ2-2
CASSSLAGGSTGELFF
TGTGCCAGCAGTTCCCTCGCGGGAGGGAGCACCGGGGAGCTGTTTTTT
>15|once|TRBD2|TRBV27|TRBJ2-3
CASSSGGQFTDTQYF
TGTGCCAGCAGCTCGGGGGGGCAGTTCACAGATACGCAGTATTTT
>14|.|.|TRBV5-4|TRBJ2-5
CASSLRQPQETQYF
TGTGCCAGCAGCCTACGACAGCCTCAAGAGACCCAGTACTTC
>14|.|TRBD1|TRBV19|TRBJ2-5
CASTPGQGKETQYF
TGTGCCAGTACCCCGGGACAGGGTAAAGAGACCCAGTACTTC
>15|.|.|TRBV5-3|TRBJ2-7
CARSSGLSQDYEQYF
TGTGCCAGAAGCTCCGGACTGTCGCAGGACTACGAGCAGTACTTC
>14|.|TRBD1|TRBV5-1|TRBJ1-1
CASSPGTEGTEAFF
TGCGCCAGCAGCCCTGGGACAGAGGGAACTGAAGCTTTCTTT
>15|.|TRBD2|TRBV5-1|TRBJ2-5
CASSLTAGVQETQYF
TGCGCCAGCAGCTTGACAGCGGGGGTCCAAGAGACCCAGTACTTC
>14|.|TRBD2|TRBV6-5|TRBJ2-2
CASRRTSESGELFF
TGTGCCAGCAGGAGGACTAGCGAATCCGGGGAGCTGTTTTTT
>13|few|.|TRBV4-1|TRBJ2-3
CASSHPRTDTQYF
TGCGCCAGCAGCCACCCCAGGACAGATACGCAGTATTTT
>15|.|TRBD2|TRBV7-2|TRBJ2-3
CASSLVAGGTDTQYF
TGTGCCAGCAGCTTAGTGGCGGGGGGCACAGATACGCAGTATTTT
>14|.|.|TRBV19|TRBJ2-2
CASSIEQGFGELFF
TGTGCCAGTAGTATAGAGCAGGGTTTCGGGGAGCTGTTTTTT
>15|.|TRBD1|TRBV7-2|TRBJ1-5
CASSLDRGRNQPQHF
TGTGCCAGCAGCTTAGACAGGGGGCGCAATCAGCCCCAGCATTTT
>17|.|.|TRBV27|TRBJ2-1
CASSLSPSGRPSNEQFF
TGTGCCAGCAGCTTAAGTCCCTCGGGGAGACCGTCCAATGAGCAGTTCTTC
>13|.|TRBD1|TRBV7-9|TRBJ1-1
CASSTSGGTEAFF
TGTGCCAGCAGCACCTCAGGGGGGACTGAAGCTTTCTTT
>16|.|TRBD2|TRBV6-1|TRBJ2-1
CASSDRGLAGGGEQFF
TGTGCCAGCAGTGACCGTGGACTAGCGGGGGGAGGTGAGCAGTTCTTC
>12|.|TRBD2|TRBV4-3|TRBJ2-1
CASSHRTSEQFF
TGCGCCAGCAGCCACCGGACTAGTGAGCAGTTCTTC
>16|.|.|TRBV18|TRBJ1-3
CASSYSNPSSGNTIYF
TGTGCCAGCTCATATTCTAATCCGAGCTCTGGAAACACCATATATTTT
>14|.|.|TRBV6-5|TRBJ1-2
CASSYKTQYGGYTF
TGTGCCAGCAGTTACAAGACACAATACGGAGGCTACACCTTC
>16|.|.|TRBV5-6|TRBJ1-3
CASSFWTALSGNTIYF
TGTGCCAGCAGCTTCTGGACAGCACTCTCTGGAAACACCATATATTTT
>13|.|TRBD1|TRBV5-4|TRBJ1-2
CASSYTGGGGYTF
TGTGCCAGCAGCTACACAGGGGGCGGGGGCTACACCTTC
>15|.|TRBD1|TRBV15|TRBJ2-3
CATRGGQGRTDTQYF
TGTGCCACCAGGGGGGGACAGGGGAGGACAGATACGCAGTATTTT
>15|.|.|TRBV7-9|TRBJ2-7
CASSLETGTSYEQYF
TGTGCCAGCAGCCTTGAGACAGGAACCTCCTACGAGCAGTACTTC
>15|.|TRBD2|TRBV11-3|TRBJ2-5
CASSYGLAGVETQYF
TGTGCCAGCAGCTATGGACTAGCGGGAGTAGAGACCCAGTACTTC